Listed below are T cell receptor beta chains from one sample, sequenced in a study of OX40 agonist ivuxolimab in advanced cancers. Sequencing was performed with immunoSEQ multiplex PCR; in TCRdb, only in-frame clones are kept and a portion is missing. The repertoire holds about 69,000 clones, with 89% as singletons. This specimen was CD4+ or CD8+ T cells sorted from blood, taken in a trial of the OX40 agonist ivuxolimab. These TCRs come from an adult with an advanced solid tumor such as melanoma, head and neck, liver or kidney cancer. CDR3s include the opening cysteine and the closing phenylalanine or tryptophan. The D gene is left open where the match is weak. Clone size is stated in some rows and not others, as once, few, many or a class when expanded.

>NA|NA|TRBJ2-5|TRBV5-5
TGTGCCAGCAGCTTGGGGGTTCATGTAGAAGAGACCCAGTACTTC
CASSLGVHVEETQYF
>NA|NA|TRBJ2-1|TRBV27
TGTGCCAGCTTCAAAAGCAGTGGGGTTTACAATGAGCAGTTCTTC
CASFKSSGVYNEQFF
>NA|once|TRBJ2-7|TRBV27
TGTGCCAGCAGTTTACAGGGACATGCTACCTACGAGCAGTACTTC
CASSLQGHATYEQYF
>TRBD2|NA|TRBJ2-3|TRBV2
TGTGCCAGCAGCGGAAGCGGGACCCCAGATACGCAGTATTTT
CASSGSGTPDTQYF
>NA|NA|TRBJ1-1|TRBV14
TGTGCCAGCCAAGATCAGTGGAACACTGAAGCTTTCTTT
CASQDQWNTEAFF
>TRBD1|NA|TRBJ1-2|TRBV6-1
TGTGCCAGCAGTGAAGTGCCCCGGACAGGGTCTGATGGCTACACCTTC
CASSEVPRTGSDGYTF
>TRBD1|NA|TRBJ2-3|TRBV2
TGTGCCAGCAGTGAAATGTACAGGGGAGATACGCAGTATTTT
CASSEMYRGDTQYF
>NA|NA|TRBJ2-3|TRBV6-5
TGTGCCAGCAGCCACCGATATGTCGCAGATACGCAGTATTTT
CASSHRYVADTQYF
>NA|NA|TRBJ2-4|TRBV11-2
TGTGCCAGCAGCCTGATGGGACAAATCGTCAAAAACATTCAGTACTTC
CASSLMGQIVKNIQYF
>NA|NA|TRBJ2-7|TRBV5-1
TGCGCCAGCAGCCATGGAGGATACTCCTACGAGCAGTACTTC
CASSHGGYSYEQYF
>TRBD2|NA|TRBJ2-7|TRBV2
TGTGCCAGTGTTTCTAGCGGGAGGATCGGCTCCTACGAGCAGTACTTC
CASVSSGRIGSYEQYF
>TRBD2|NA|TRBJ2-3|TRBV25-1
TGTGCCAGCAGTGACCCGACTAGCGGGAGCACAGATACGCAGTATTTT
CASSDPTSGSTDTQYF
>NA|NA|TRBJ2-1|TRBV4-3
TGCGCCAGCAGCCAAGATTCGGTACAGGGCGGGCAGTTCTTC
CASSQDSVQGGQFF
>NA|NA|TRBJ2-7|TRBV11-3
TGTGCCAGCAGCTTAGTTACAGACTACGAGCAGTACTTC
CASSLVTDYEQYF
>TRBD2|NA|TRBJ2-2|TRBV14
TGTGCCAGCAGCTCCTTGAAAGGGGCGGGAGTCAACACCGGGGAGCTGTTTTTT
CASSSLKGAGVNTGELFF
>NA|NA|TRBJ2-1|TRBV5-5
TGTGCCAGCAGCGCGGGGGTCGGGACAGCGGACAATGAGCAGTTCTTC
CASSAGVGTADNEQFF
>NA|NA|TRBJ2-7|TRBV6-5
TGTGCCAGCAGTTACTCGGGACTGGAGTACTTC
CASSYSGLEYF
>NA|NA|TRBJ1-5|TRBV27
TGTGCCAGCAGTCGACCGGGTCTAAATCAGCCCCAGCATTTT
CASSRPGLNQPQHF
>TRBD2|NA|TRBJ2-1|TRBV19
TGTGCCAGTACCCCCCGGGGGGGCCATGAGCAGTTCTTC
CASTPRGGHEQFF
>NA|NA|TRBJ2-7|TRBV18
TGTGCCAGCTCCCCTGCCGGGCCCGGACGCGCCTACGAGCAGTACTTC
CASSPAGPGRAYEQYF
>TRBD2|NA|TRBJ2-7|TRBV27
TGTGCCAGCAGTCCAAACATTCGGACTAGCGGAACCTACGAGCAGTACTTC
CASSPNIRTSGTYEQYF
>NA|NA|TRBJ2-7|TRBV6-1
TGTGCCAGCAGTCCGTCCTACGAGCAGTACTTC
CASSPSYEQYF
>NA|NA|TRBJ2-6|TRBV7-3
TGTGCCAGCAGCTTAACAGAGCGGACTGGGGCCAACGTCCTGACTTTC
CASSLTERTGANVLTF
>TRBD2|NA|TRBJ2-7|TRBV19
TGTGCCAGTAGAGTCGCCGGGACTAGCGAGTACGAGCAGTACTTC
CASRVAGTSEYEQYF
>NA|NA|TRBJ1-2|TRBV19
TGTGCCAGTAGTATATGGGGAGAACCCTATGGCTACACCTTC
CASSIWGEPYGYTF
>TRBD2|once|TRBJ2-5|TRBV10-3
TGTGCCATCAGTGTCACTCGAGTGTGGCTAGCGGGAGGGTGGCGGAAGACCCAGTACTTC
CAISVTRVWLAGGWRKTQYF
>NA|NA|TRBJ2-3|TRBV28
TGTGCCAGCAGTTTCCATCCGAGACAGCCCACAGATACGCAGTATTTT
CASSFHPRQPTDTQYF
>TRBD2|few|TRBJ2-7|TRBV10-3
TGTGCTATTACGTTTTCTTCACTAGCGGGAGTGGAGCAGTACTTC
CAITFSSLAGVEQYF
>NA|NA|TRBJ1-2|TRBV9
TGTGCCAGCAGCGGTCAGGGGAATGGCTACACCTTC
CASSGQGNGYTF
>TRBD2|few|TRBJ2-3|TRBV27
TGTGCCAGCAGAATGAGGAGGGAACTAGCGGGAATCAGGGCTACGCAGTATTTT
CASRMRRELAGIRATQYF
>TRBD2|NA|TRBJ2-7|TRBV6-4
TGTGCCAGCAGTGACCCCCCTCGACTAGCGGGAGAGGACGAGCAGTACTTC
CASSDPPRLAGEDEQYF
>TRBD2|NA|TRBJ2-7|TRBV5-6
TGTGCCAGCAGCCTCAACGGCGGGAGTGACGAGCAGTACTTC
CASSLNGGSDEQYF
>TRBD2|NA|TRBJ2-2|TRBV27
TGTGCCAGCAGTACACTCGGACTAGCGGGAGGGCCCGGGGAGCTGTTTTTT
CASSTLGLAGGPGELFF
>NA|once|TRBJ2-7|TRBV7-2
TGTGCCAGCAGCCGGGACCAATACGAGCAGTACTTC
CASSRDQYEQYF
>TRBD2|few|TRBJ2-1|TRBV9
TGTGCCAGCAGCTCAACTAGCGGGCACTACAATGAGCAGTTCTTC
CASSSTSGHYNEQFF
>NA|NA|TRBJ1-1|TRBV11-2
TGTGCCAGCAGTCAATTTATGAACACTGAAGCTTTCTTT
CASSQFMNTEAFF
>NA|NA|TRBJ1-1|TRBV5-4
TGCGCCAGCAGCCCCACGGGCACTAACACTGAAGCTTTCTTT
CASSPTGTNTEAFF
>NA|NA|TRBJ2-7|TRBV21-1
TGTGCCAGCAGCTCCGGGACAGGGAACTCCTACGAGCAGTACTTC
CASSSGTGNSYEQYF
>NA|once|TRBJ2-7|TRBV5-1
TGCGCCAGCAGCTGGGGCCCAAGCGGAGTCGAGCAGTACTTC
CASSWGPSGVEQYF
>TRBD2|NA|TRBJ2-5|TRBV11-3
TGTGCCAGCAGCTCAGGACTAGCTTGGGCAGAGACCCAGTACTTC
CASSSGLAWAETQYF